Below, one TCR beta chain is given with its context. This sample is part of a study of blood T cell repertoires in COVID-19. Authors' data handling: Estimation of nucleated cell counts was performed using reference gene primer amplification. Here immunoSEQ multiplex PCR was the method, and the copy in TCRdb shows in-frame clones only, minus some. From that table come the V and J calls and clone size; the DNA was used to work out D and trimming. The table includes under 45,000 clones, approximately 88% detected once. The CDR3 sequence is 15 residues long. V lost 6 bases and J lost 7, with 21 bases in between. Per the germline V gene, CDR1 is LNHDA and CDR2 is SQIVND (reference sequence).

Specimen: peripheral blood. V usage is TRBV19 and J usage is TRBJ1-2; maybe TRBD1 (5 bases). The receptor's source is a human donor in a cohort sampled during active COVID-19. CDR3 DNA: TGTGCCAGTAGGGATACCGGGACTACCTGGGGTGGCTACACCTTC. It yields the protein CASRDTGTTWGGYTF.